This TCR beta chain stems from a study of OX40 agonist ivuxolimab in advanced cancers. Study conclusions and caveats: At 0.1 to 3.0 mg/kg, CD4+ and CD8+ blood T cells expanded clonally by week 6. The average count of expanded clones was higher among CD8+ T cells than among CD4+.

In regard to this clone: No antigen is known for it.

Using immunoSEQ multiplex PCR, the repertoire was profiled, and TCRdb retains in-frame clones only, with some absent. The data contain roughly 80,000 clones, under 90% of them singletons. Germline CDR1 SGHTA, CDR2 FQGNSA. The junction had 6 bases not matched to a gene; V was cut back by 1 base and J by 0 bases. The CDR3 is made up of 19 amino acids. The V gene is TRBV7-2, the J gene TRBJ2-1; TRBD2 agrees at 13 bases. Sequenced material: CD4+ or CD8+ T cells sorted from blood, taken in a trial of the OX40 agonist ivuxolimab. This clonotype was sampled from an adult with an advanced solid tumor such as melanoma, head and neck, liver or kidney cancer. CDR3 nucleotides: TGTGCCAGCAGCTTAGTACCGGGACTAGCGGGGAGCTCCTACAATGAGCAGTTCTTC. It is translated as CASSLVPGLAGSSYNEQFF.